This TCR beta chain was obtained from a study of blood T cell repertoires in COVID-19. Study overall: The United States, Italy and Spain were the sources of the acute and convalescent COVID-19 samples.

How the authors handled the data: Amplifying reference gene primers gave estimates of nucleated cell counts. Using immunoSEQ multiplex PCR, the repertoire was profiled, and TCRdb retains in-frame clones only, with some absent. The DNA gave D and trimming, while V, J and clone size come from that table. The sample contains about 160,000 clones, around 87% of which appear only once. The length of the CDR3 is 14 residues. V shed 6 bases, J shed 5 bases, and the junction held 8 bases outside the gene matches. Germline lookup yields CDR1 SNHLY and CDR2 FYNNEI. Sequencing was performed on peripheral blood. The source of this sequence is a man in his sixties with COVID-19, enrolled during active disease. V is TRBV2 and J is TRBJ2-5; 8 positions agree with TRBD2. CDR3 sequence reads: CASRGTSVFETQYF. The CDR3 DNA reads TGTGCCAGCAGAGGGACTAGTGTGTTCGAGACCCAGTACTTC.